What follows describes a single TCR beta chain. Its binding antigen is unknown. Nothing much larger sits one base from this clone, and base qualities are not available. CDR1 and CDR2, per the germline V gene, are ENHRY and SYGVKD. The CDR3 numbers 14 residues from cysteine through phenylalanine. Of all the DNA, just the CDR3 is kept, 42 bases in frame from base 1. Trimmed from V: 6 bases; trimmed from J: 2 bases; junction bases lacking a gene match: 4. Samples from volunteer blood donors who had recovered from COVID-19 were contributed by a second Seattle source. Collaborating institutions collected whole blood in K2EDTA tubes following their own protocols. For TCRbeta analysis, collaborators shipped samples in one of three forms: frozen whole blood, isolated PBMCs, or DNA extracted from either of those sample types. TCRbeta CDR3 regions were amplified from genomic DNA using the immunoSEQ Assay, a bias-controlled multiplex PCR. The paper's data handling went like this. Nucleated cell counts per sample were estimated from amplification of reference gene primers within the assay. Sequence reads were collapsed and filtered to measure the absolute abundance of every unique TCRbeta CDR3 rearrangement. For each sample, productive Simpson clonality was calculated as the square root of Simpson's diversity index across productive rearrangements. Here the immuneACCESS table is served through TCRdb, limited to in-frame sequences with V and J called. Missing clones are a known gap in these copies; in checked studies unresolved V genes cover under half, and the rest lacks a known reason. The D gene and trimming were derived from the DNA, and the V and J assignments and clone size from that table. The sample has under 250,000 clones on record, 84% of them singletons. Of the sample, about 1.6% falls within the top ten clones.

This sample was included in a study of blood T cell repertoires in COVID-19 (dated by TCRdb to about 2020). Describing the broader study: Collaborator samples came from the United States, Italy and Spain and covered acute and convalescent phases of COVID-19. The samples were drawn from the first 160 participants of the ongoing ImmuneRACE study and from some 1,300 subjects provided by 6 global collaborators. The sample metadata nearly always contained a de-identified subject ID, COVID-19 status, age in years and sex. The repertoires were made available in a free public database intended to serve as a resource for research on the immune response to SARS-CoV-2. Subjects who had been exposed to COVID-19, were actively infected with it, or had recovered from it provided the deeply sampled blood TCRbeta repertoires that made up the dataset. The material from the prospective study consisted of cDNA or gDNA derived from T cells, B-cell-depleted T cells, or PBMCs. Where available, HLA class I and class II types were taken from metadata supplied by the sample provider and were not determined by assay-based typing.

Overall study results and their limits: The amount of clinical and demographic metadata varied by source and participant and was provided uncurated.

This clonotype originated in a woman between 40 and 55 years old who had recovered from COVID-19. Sequenced input: peripheral blood. This chain joins TRBV10-3 to TRBJ1-2; the central 9 bases match TRBD1. In nucleotide form, the sequence is TGTGCCATCAGGATGACAGGGGGGAACTATGGCTACACCTTC. Its translation reads: CAIRMTGGNYGYTF.